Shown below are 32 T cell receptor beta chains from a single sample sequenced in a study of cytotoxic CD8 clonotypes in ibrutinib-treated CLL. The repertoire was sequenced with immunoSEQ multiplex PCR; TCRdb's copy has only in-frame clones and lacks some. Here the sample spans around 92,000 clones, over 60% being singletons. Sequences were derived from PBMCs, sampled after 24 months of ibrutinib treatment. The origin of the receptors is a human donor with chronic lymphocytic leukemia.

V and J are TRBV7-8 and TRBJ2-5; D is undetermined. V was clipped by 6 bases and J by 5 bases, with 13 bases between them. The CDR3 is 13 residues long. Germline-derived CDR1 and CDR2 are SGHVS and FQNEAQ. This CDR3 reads CASRSWGMETQYF. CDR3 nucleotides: TGTGCCAGCAGGTCATGGGGAATGGAGACCCAGTACTTC.

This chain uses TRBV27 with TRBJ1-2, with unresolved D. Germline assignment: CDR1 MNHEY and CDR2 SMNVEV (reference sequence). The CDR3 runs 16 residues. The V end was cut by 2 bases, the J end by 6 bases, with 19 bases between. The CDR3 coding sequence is TGTGCCAGCAGTTTAATCGCGGAATCGGGTAGGAATGGCTACACCTTC. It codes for CASSLIAESGRNGYTF.

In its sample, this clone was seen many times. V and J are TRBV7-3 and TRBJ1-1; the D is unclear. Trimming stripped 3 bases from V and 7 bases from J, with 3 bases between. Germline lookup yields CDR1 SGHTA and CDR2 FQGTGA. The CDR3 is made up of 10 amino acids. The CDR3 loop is CASSLDEAFF. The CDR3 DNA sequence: TGTGCCAGCAGCTTGGATGAAGCTTTCTTT. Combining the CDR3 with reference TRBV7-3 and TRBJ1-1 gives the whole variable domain GAGVSQTPSNKVTEKGKYVELRCDPISGHTALYWYRQSLGQGPEFLIYFQGTGAADDSGLPNDRFFAVRPEGSVSTLKIQRTERGDSAVYLCASSLDEAFFGQGTRLTVV.

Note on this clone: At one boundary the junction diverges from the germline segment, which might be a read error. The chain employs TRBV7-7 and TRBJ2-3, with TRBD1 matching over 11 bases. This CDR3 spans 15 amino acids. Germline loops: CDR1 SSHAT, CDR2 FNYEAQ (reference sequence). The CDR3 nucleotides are TGTGCTAGCAGCCGTGGACAGGGGGCTGGAGATACGCAGTATTTT. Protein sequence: CASSRGQGAGDTQYF.

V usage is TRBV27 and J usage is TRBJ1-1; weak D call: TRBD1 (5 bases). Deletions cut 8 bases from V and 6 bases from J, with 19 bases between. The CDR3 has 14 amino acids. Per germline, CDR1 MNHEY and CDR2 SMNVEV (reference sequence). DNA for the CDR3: TGTGCCAGCGGGAGGATTGGGGGTGCGGCTGAAGCTTTCTTT. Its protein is CASGRIGGAAEAFF.

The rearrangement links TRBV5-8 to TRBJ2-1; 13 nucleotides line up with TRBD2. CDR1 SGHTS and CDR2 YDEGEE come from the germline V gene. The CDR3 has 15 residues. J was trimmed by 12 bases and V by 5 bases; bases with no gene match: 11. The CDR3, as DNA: TGTGCCAGCAGGATCGGGACTAGCGGGGCAGGCGGGCAGTTCTTC. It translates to CASRIGTSGAGGQFF.

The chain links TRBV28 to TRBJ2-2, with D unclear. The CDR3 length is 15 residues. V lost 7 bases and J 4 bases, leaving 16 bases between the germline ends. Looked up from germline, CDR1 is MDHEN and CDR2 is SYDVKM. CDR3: CASISGQVTTGELFF. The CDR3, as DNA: TGTGCCAGCATCTCGGGTCAGGTGACCACCGGGGAGCTGTTTTTT.

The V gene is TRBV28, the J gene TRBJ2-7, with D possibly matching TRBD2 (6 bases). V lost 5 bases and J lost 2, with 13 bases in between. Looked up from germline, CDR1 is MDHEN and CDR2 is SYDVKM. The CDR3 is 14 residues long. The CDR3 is CASSHGTSPYEQYF. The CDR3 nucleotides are TGTGCCAGCAGTCACGGGACTTCGCCCTACGAGCAGTACTTC.

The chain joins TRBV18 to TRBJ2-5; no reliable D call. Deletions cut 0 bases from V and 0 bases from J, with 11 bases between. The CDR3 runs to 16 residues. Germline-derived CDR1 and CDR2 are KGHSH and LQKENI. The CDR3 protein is CASSPPQETYQETQYF. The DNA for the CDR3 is TGTGCCAGCTCACCACCTCAGGAGACGTACCAAGAGACCCAGTACTTC.

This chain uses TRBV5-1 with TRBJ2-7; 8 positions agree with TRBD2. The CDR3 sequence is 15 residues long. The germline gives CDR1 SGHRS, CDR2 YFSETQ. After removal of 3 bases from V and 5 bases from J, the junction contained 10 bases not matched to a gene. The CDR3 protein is CASSWGVGLADEQYF. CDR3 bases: TGCGCCAGCAGCTGGGGTGTTGGACTAGCAGACGAGCAGTACTTC.

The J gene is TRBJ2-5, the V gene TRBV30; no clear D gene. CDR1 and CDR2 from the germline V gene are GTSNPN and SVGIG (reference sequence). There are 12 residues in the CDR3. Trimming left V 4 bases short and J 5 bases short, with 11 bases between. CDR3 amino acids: CAWNPPWETQYF. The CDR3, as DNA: TGTGCCTGGAACCCCCCATGGGAGACCCAGTACTTC.

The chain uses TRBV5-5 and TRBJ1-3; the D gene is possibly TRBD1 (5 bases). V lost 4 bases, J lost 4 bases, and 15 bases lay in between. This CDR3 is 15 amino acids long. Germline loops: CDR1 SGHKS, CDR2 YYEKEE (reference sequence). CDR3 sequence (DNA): TGTGCCAGCAGCCTCTCCGGGGGTTCAGGAAACACCATATATTTT. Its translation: CASSLSGGSGNTIYF.

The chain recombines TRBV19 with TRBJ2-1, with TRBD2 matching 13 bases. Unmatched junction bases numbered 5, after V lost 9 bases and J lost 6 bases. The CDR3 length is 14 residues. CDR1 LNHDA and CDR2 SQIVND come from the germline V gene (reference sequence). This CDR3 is CASGTSGVFNEQFF. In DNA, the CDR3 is TGTGCCAGCGGGACTAGCGGGGTATTCAATGAGCAGTTCTTC. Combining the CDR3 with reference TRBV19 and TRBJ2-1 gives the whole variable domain DGGITQSPKYLFRKEGQNVTLSCEQNLNHDAMYWYRQDPGQGLRLIYYSQIVNDFQKGDIAEGYSVSREKKESFPLTVTSAQKNPTAFYLCASGTSGVFNEQFFGPGTRLTVL.

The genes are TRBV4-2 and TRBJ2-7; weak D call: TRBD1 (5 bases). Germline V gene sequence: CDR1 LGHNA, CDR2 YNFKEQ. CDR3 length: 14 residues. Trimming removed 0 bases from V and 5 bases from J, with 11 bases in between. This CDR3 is CASSQEARVNEQYF. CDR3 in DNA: TGTGCCAGCAGCCAAGAAGCCAGGGTGAACGAGCAGTACTTC.

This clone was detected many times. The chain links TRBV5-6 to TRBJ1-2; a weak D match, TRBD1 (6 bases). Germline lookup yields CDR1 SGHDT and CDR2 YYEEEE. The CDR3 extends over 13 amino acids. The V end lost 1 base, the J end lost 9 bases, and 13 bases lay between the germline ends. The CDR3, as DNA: TGTGCCAGCAGCTTGAATCGGGGGGCCAGCTACACCTTC. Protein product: CASSLNRGASYTF.

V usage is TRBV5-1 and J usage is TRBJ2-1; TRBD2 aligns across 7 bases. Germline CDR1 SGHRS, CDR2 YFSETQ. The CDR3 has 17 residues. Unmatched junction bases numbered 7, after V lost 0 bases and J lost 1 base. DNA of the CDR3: TGCGCCAGCAGCTTGGGTAGCGGGCCAAGTTCCTACAATGAGCAGTTCTTC. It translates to CASSLGSGPSSYNEQFF.

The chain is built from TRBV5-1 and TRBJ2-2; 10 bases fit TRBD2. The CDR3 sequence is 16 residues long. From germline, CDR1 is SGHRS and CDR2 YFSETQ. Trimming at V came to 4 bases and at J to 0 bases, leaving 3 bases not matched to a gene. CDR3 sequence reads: CASSPGTSANTGELFF. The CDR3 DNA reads TGCGCCAGCAGCCCAGGGACTAGCGCGAACACCGGGGAGCTGTTTTTT.

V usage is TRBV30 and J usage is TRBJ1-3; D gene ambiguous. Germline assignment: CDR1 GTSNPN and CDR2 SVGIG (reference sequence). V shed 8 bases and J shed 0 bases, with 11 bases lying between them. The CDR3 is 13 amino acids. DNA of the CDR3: TGTGCCGGAGAACCTAGCTCTGGAAACACCATATATTTT. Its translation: CAGEPSSGNTIYF.

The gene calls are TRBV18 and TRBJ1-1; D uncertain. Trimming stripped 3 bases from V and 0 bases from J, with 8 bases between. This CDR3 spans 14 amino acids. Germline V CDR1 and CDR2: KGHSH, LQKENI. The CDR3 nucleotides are TGTGCCAGCTCACCGCAGGATTTGAACACTGAAGCTTTCTTT. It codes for CASSPQDLNTEAFF.

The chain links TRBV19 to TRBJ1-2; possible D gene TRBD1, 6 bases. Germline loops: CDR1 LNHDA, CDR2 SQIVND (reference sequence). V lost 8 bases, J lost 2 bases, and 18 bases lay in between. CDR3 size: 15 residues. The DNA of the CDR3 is TGTGCCAGTCGGAGACCTACAGGGCGGAACTATGGCTACACCTTC. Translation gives CASRRPTGRNYGYTF.

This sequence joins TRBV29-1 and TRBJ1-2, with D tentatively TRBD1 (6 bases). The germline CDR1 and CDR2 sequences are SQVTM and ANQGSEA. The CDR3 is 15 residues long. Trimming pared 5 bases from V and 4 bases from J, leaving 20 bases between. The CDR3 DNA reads TGCAGCGTTCCTAAGACAGGCCGGGGCTCCTATGGCTACACCTTC. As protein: CSVPKTGRGSYGYTF.

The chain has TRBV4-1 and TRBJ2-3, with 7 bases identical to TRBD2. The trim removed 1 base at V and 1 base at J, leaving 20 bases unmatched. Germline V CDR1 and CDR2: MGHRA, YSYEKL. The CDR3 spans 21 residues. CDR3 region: CASSQVPSGRDTDGGTDTQYF. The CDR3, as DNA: TGCGCCAGCAGCCAAGTTCCTAGCGGAAGAGACACGGACGGGGGCACAGATACGCAGTATTTT.

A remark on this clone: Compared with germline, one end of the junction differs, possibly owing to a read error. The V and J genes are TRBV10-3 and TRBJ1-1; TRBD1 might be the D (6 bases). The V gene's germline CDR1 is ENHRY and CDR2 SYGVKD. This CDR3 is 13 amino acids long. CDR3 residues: CAISELRDTEAFF. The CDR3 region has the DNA TGTGCCATCAGTGAGTTAAGGGACACAGAAGCTTTCTTT.

Here the CDR3 reads CASSLSRGTDTQYF. DNA of the CDR3: TGTGCCAGCAGCTTATCTAGGGGCACAGATACGCAGTATTTT. The rearrangement uses TRBV7-2 and TRBJ2-3; no definite D call. This CDR3 spans 14 amino acids. The V gene's germline CDR1 is SGHTA and CDR2 FQGNSA. The V end lost 2 bases, the J end lost 1 base, and 7 bases lay between the germline ends. The variable domain in full, with the rest retrieved from reference TRBV7-2 and TRBJ2-3, is GAGVSQSPSNKVTEKGKDVELRCDPISGHTALYWYRQSLGQGLEFLIYFQGNSAPDKSGLPSDRFSAERTGGSVSTLTIQRTQQEDSAVYLCASSLSRGTDTQYFGPGTRLTVL.

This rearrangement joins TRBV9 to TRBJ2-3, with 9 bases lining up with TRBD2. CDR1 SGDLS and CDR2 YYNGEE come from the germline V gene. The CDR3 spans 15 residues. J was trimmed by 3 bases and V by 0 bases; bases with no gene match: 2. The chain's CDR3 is CASSVVTSGTDTQYF. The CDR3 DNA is TGTGCCAGCAGCGTAGTCACTAGCGGGACAGATACGCAGTATTTT.

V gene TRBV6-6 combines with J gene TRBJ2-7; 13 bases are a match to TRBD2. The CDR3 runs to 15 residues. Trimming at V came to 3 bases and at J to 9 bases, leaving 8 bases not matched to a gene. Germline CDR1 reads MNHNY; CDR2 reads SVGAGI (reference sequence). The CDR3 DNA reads TGTGCCAGCAGTTATGGACTAGCGGGAGTGTTTGGGCAGTACTTC. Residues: CASSYGLAGVFGQYF.

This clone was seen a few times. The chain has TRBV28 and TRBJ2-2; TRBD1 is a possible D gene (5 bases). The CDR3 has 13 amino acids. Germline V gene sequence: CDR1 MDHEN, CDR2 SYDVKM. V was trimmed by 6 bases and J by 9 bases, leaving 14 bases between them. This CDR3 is CASRPGHGRELFF. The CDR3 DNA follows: TGTGCCAGCAGGCCAGGGCATGGTAGGGAGCTGTTTTTT. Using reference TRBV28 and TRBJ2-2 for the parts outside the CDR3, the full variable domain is DVKVTQSSRYLVKRTGEKVFLECVQDMDHENMFWYRQDPGLGLRLIYFSYDVKMKEKGDIPEGYSVSREKKERFSLILESASTNQTSMYLCASRPGHGRELFFGEGSRLTVL.

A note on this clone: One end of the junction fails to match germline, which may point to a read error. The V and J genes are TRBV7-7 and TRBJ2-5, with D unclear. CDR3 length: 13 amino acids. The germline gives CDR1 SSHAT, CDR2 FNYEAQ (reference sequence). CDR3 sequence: CASRLTDQGTQYF. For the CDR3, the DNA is TGTGCTAGCAGACTGACGGACCAAGGGACCCAGTACTTC. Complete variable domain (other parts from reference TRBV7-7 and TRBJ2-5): GAGVSQSPRYKVTKRGQDVTLRCDPISSHATLYWYQQALGQGPEFLTYFNYEAQPDKSGLPSDRFSAERPEGSISTLTIQRTEQRDSAMYRCASRLTDQGTQYFGPGTRLLVL.

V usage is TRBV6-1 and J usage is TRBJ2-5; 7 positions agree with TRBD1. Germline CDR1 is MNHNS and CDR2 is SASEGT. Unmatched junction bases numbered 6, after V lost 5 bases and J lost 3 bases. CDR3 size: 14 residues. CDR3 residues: CASSFDRAEETQYF. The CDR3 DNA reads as TGTGCCAGCAGTTTCGACAGGGCGGAAGAGACCCAGTACTTC.

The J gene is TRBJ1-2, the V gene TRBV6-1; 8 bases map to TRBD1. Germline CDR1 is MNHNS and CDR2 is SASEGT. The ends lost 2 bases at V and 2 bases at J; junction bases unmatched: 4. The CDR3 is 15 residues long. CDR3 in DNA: TGTGCCAGCAGTGAATCAGGGGGCGGCAACTATGGCTACACCTTC. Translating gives CASSESGGGNYGYTF.

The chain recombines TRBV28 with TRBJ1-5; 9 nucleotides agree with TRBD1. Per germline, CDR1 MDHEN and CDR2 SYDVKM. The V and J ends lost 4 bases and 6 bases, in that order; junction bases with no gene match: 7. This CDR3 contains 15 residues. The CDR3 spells CASSYLRQGVQPQHF. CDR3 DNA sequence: TGTGCCAGCAGTTACCTCCGACAGGGGGTTCAGCCCCAGCATTTT.

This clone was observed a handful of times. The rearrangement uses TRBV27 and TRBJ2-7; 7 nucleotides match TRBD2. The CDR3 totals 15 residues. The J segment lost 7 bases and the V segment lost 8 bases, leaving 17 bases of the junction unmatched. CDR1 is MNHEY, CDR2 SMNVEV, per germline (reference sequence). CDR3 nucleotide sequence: TGTGCCAGCCGTCTTGGGAGGGAGCCGACGGGGGAGCAGTACTTC. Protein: CASRLGREPTGEQYF.